The entry below gives a single TCR beta chain sequence along with its context. Its target is unknown. CDR1 and CDR2 from the germline V gene are MNHNY and SVGAGI (reference sequence). The CDR3 is 13 residues long. With 2 bases removed from V and 7 bases from J, the gap between germline ends came to 11 bases. Sequencing used immunoSEQ multiplex PCR; TCRdb keeps in-frame clones, though not all of them. The sample yields about a million clones, under 80% seen once. These data are taken from a study of shared clonotypes between healthy human individuals. Study outcomes and limitations: Researchers sampled blood only, noting tissue repertoires likely differ. It was observed that roughly 5.4% of naive CD4 clonotypes were shared across several donors. Generation probabilities of non-shared clonotypes were lower (relative to those shared by all four donors).

The chain carries TRBV6-6 and TRBJ1-2; no clear D. This receptor was identified in a man aged 18 to 30 in good health. Sequenced input: memory CD4+ T cells sorted from blood. Subset indicated: CD45RA-negative fraction. The CDR3 sequence is CASSYRGEGGYTF. The CDR3 DNA reads TGTGCCAGCAGTTACCGGGGTGAGGGTGGCTACACCTTC.